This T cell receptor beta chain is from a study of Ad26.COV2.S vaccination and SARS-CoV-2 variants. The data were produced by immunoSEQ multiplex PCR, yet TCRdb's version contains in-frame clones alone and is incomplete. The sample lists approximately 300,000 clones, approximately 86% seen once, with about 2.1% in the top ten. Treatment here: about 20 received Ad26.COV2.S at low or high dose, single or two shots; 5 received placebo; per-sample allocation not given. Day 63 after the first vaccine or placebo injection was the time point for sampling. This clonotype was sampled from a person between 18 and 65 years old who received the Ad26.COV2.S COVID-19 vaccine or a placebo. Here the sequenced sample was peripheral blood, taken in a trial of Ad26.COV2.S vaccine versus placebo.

Written as DNA, the CDR3 is TGTGCCAGCAGTGAGGGGGGGAGGTCTTACGAGCAGTACTTC. Its translation is CASSEGGRSYEQYF. The chain has TRBV6-1 and TRBJ2-7; 7 positions match TRBD2. CDR3 size: 14 residues. V shed 3 bases, J shed 4 bases, and the junction held 6 bases outside the gene matches. CDR1 and CDR2 from the germline V gene are MNHNS and SASEGT.